This T cell receptor beta chain was sequenced in a study of blood T cell repertoires in COVID-19. In the original analysis: From reference gene primer amplification, estimates of nucleated cell counts were derived. Using immunoSEQ multiplex PCR, the repertoire was profiled, and TCRdb retains in-frame clones only, with some absent. D and trimming come from the DNA, and the V and J calls and clone size come from that table. This sample has about 160,000 clones; 60% to 85% occur once, and the top ten carry 8.1%. V shed 6 bases, J shed 9 bases, and the junction held 7 bases outside the gene matches. This CDR3 is built from 13 residues. Germline loops: CDR1 SGHTA, CDR2 FQGNSA.

V and J are TRBV7-2 and TRBJ2-1, with 8 bases that match TRBD1. The sequence came from an older woman with COVID-19, enrolled during active disease. Material for sequencing was peripheral blood. The CDR3 sequence: CASSQDRGTEQFF. In DNA, the CDR3 is TGTGCCAGCAGTCAAGACAGGGGTACTGAGCAGTTCTTC.